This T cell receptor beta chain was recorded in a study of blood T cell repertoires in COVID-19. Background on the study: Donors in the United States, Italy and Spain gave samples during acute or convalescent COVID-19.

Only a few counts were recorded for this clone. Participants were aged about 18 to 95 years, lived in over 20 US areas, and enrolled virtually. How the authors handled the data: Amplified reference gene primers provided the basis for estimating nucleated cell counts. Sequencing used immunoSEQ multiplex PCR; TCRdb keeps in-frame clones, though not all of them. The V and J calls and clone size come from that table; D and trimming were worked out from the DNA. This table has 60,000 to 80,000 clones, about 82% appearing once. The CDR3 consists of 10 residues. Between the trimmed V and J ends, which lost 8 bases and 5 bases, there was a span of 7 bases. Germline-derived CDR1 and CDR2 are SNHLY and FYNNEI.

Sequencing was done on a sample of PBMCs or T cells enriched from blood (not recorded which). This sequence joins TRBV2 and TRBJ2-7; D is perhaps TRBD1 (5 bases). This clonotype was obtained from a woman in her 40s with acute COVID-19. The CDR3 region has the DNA TGTGCCAGCGCAGGGCACGAGCAGTACGTC. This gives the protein CASAGHEQYV.